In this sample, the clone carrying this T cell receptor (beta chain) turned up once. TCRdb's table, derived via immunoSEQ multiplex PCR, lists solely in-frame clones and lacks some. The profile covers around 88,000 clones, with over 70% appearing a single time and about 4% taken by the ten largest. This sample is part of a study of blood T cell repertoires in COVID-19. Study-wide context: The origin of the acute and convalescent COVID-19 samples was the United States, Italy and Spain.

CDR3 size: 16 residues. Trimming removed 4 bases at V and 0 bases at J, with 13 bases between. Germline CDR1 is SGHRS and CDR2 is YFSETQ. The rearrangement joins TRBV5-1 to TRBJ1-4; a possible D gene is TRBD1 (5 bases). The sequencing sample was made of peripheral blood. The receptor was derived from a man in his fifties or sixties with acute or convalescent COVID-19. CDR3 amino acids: CASSLWTLATNEKLFF. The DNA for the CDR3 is TGCGCCAGCAGCCTATGGACACTTGCAACTAATGAAAAACTGTTTTTT.